The rows below give T cell receptor beta chains drawn from one sample of a study of beta chain features in type 1 diabetes. Data came from immunoSEQ multiplex PCR; TCRdb stores just in-frame clones and leaves some out. The data show 150,000 to 190,000 clones, about a tenth seen once. The sample comprised central memory CD4+ T cells from blood. Receptors originate from a man younger than 45 with type 1 diabetes. Each CDR3 is given with its conserved first and last residue.

j_call v_call cdr3_aa
TRBJ1-2 TRBV7-8 CASSLLSLTGGYYGYTF
TRBJ1-5 TRBV9 CASSVGESNQPQHF
TRBJ2-1 TRBV5-1 CASSLGQGEAQFF
TRBJ2-5 TRBV21-1 CAREAGQLLSRTQYF
TRBJ1-2 TRBV9 CASSVDRGGYTF
TRBJ2-7 TRBV6-6 CASSYSVQGAHEQYF
TRBJ2-1 TRBV2 CASSGQGAEYEQFF
TRBJ2-7 TRBV7-2 CASSFGGTTSYEQYF
TRBJ1-1 TRBV18 CASSPSGQGFKAEAFF
TRBJ1-5 TRBV19 CASRGQPNQPQHF
TRBJ1-2 TRBV19 CATSVTTNYGYTF
TRBJ2-7 TRBV28 CASSLSQGAYEQYF
TRBJ2-1 TRBV7-2 CASSVISGIVNEQFF